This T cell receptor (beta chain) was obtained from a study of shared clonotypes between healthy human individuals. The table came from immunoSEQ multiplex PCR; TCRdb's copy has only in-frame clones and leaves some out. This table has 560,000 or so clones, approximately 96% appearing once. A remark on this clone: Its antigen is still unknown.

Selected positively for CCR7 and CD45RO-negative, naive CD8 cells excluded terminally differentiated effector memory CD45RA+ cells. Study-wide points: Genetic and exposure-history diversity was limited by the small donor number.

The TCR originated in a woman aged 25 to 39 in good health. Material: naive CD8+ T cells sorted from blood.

The CDR3 here is CASSLWTDLGTQYF. CDR3 bases: TGTGCCAGCAGTTTGTGGACGGACCTGGGGACCCAGTACTTC. This chain links TRBV27 with TRBJ2-5; the D is unclear. Germline CDR1 and CDR2: MNHEY and SMNVEV (reference sequence). This CDR3 is 14 amino acids long. The V gene lost 3 bases and the J gene lost 7 bases, with 15 bases spanning the gap.